This record looks at one TCR beta chain sequence and its context. The antigen is unknown. This sample is part of a study of T cell responses to AZD1222 COVID-19 vaccine. The CDR3 length is 14 residues. Germline-derived CDR1 and CDR2 are SGHTA and FQGNSA. V was pared by 4 bases and J by 6 bases, with 7 bases of the junction left unmatched. Profiling relied on immunoSEQ multiplex PCR, and the TCRdb table lists in-frame clones only, not all of them. The data show roughly 120,000 clones, almost 90% seen once. The study's findings and limits: Spike-specific TCR breadth and depth both grew after two AZD1222 doses. Along spike, vaccine-associated CD4 TCRs were found throughout, with dominance at 160-218 and 743-854. Females made up more of the donors, who were largely white British, and clonal diversity may have come out too low.

This receptor was taken from an adult in good health. This material consisted of peripheral blood, taken on day 0 of AZD1222 vaccination. The chain joins TRBV7-2 to TRBJ1-2, with 8 nucleotides matching TRBD1. For the CDR3, the DNA is TGTGCCAGCAGCTCCGGACAGGGTTCGAATGGCTACACCTTC. As protein: CASSSGQGSNGYTF.